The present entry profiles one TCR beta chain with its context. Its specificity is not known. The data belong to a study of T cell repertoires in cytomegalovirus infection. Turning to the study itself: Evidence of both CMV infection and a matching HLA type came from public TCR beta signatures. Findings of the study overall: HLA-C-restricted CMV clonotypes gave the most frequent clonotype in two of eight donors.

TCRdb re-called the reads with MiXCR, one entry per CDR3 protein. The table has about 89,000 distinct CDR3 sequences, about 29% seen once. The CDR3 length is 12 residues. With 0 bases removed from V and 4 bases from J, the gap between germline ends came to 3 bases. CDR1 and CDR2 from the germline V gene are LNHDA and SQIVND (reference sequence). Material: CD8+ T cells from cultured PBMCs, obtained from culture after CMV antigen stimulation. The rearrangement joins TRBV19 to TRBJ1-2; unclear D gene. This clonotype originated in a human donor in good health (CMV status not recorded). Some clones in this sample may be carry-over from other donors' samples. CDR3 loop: CASSIESYGYTF. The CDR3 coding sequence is TGTGCCAGTAGTATAGAATCCTATGGCTACACCTTC.